These 20 T cell receptor beta chains were all obtained from the same sample, sequenced in a study of control samples from healthy donors and cancer patients (dated by TCRdb to 2020 to 2021). Receptor libraries were prepared by the immunoSEQ multiplex PCR assay. TCRdb took over this immuneACCESS table, retaining in-frame rearrangements with V and J assigned. Such tables are incomplete; in checked studies, under half of the missing clones stem from an unresolved V gene, and the remainder is unexplained. The sample records over 150,000 clones, about 90% of which are singletons. The ten largest clones take up around 1.4% of the sample. The sequencing sample was made of blood. These receptors came from a woman between 50 and 59 years old in good health.

The rearrangement uses TRBV5-6 and TRBJ1-2, with 8 bases aligning to TRBD1. The CDR3 runs to 16 residues. The germline V gene encodes CDR1 SGHDT and CDR2 YYEEEE. V was clipped by 0 bases and J by 7 bases; unmatched bases: 11. The CDR3 loop reads CASSLGSLGQVVGYTF. DNA for the CDR3: TGTGCCAGCAGCTTGGGTTCCTTGGGACAGGTTGTTGGCTACACCTTC.

The J gene is TRBJ1-3, the V gene TRBV28; possible D gene TRBD1, 5 bases. Germline loops: CDR1 MDHEN, CDR2 SYDVKM. Trimming removed 5 bases at V and 7 bases at J, with 9 bases between. The CDR3 sequence is 12 residues long. DNA of the CDR3: TGTGCCAGCAGTGACAGTTCCAACACCATATATTTT. This sequence encodes CASSDSSNTIYF.

This chain uses TRBV7-2 with TRBJ1-1, with TRBD1 matching 11 bases. There are 14 residues in the CDR3. CDR1 and CDR2 (germline): SGHTA, FQGNSA. Trimming cost V 4 bases and J 4 bases; bases outside gene matches: 2. This chain's CDR3 is CASSWDRGSTEAFF. In DNA form, the CDR3 reads TGTGCCAGCAGCTGGGACAGGGGGAGCACTGAAGCTTTCTTT.

V and J are TRBV7-9 and TRBJ1-1, with D unclear. With 5 bases removed from V and 10 bases from J, the gap between germline ends came to 14 bases. Germline CDR1 SEHNR, CDR2 FQNEAQ (reference sequence). CDR3 size: 12 residues. Written as DNA, the CDR3 is TGTGCCAGCAGCAATAACGATCGGGTAGCTTTCTTT. Translating gives CASSNNDRVAFF.

The chain joins TRBV7-2 to TRBJ2-3; D remains ambiguous. Per the germline V gene, CDR1 is SGHTA and CDR2 is FQGNSA. V lost 4 bases and J 6 bases, leaving 14 bases between the germline ends. The CDR3 is made up of 14 amino acids. The CDR3, as DNA: TGTGCCAGCAGCTATCTCGGACCCCAGGATACGCAGTATTTT. It yields the protein CASSYLGPQDTQYF.

The chain is built from TRBV3-1 (or the pseudogene TRBV3-2) and TRBJ2-7; no clear D gene. The germline gives CDR1 LGHDT, CDR2 YNNKEL (reference sequence). Trimming took off 1 base at V and 2 bases at J, with 6 bases between the two ends. The CDR3 covers 13 residues. DNA for the CDR3: TGTGCCAGCAGCCAAGCCGTCACCTACGAGCAGTACTTC. This encodes CASSQAVTYEQYF.

The rearrangement uses TRBV6-5 and TRBJ2-7; D unclear. The CDR3 length is 11 residues. Trimming removed 7 bases at V and 4 bases at J, with 8 bases between. The germline CDR1 and CDR2 sequences are MNHEY and SVGAGI. The CDR3 nucleotides are TGTGCCAGCACCGAAAGTTACGAGCAGTACTTC. Protein product: CASTESYEQYF.

The CDR3 DNA reads as TGTGCCAGCAGCGAGACTAGCGCGATTGCGGATGAGCAGTTCTTC. Translation gives CASSETSAIADEQFF. The V gene is TRBV6-5, the J gene TRBJ2-1; the match to TRBD2 covers 8 bases. J gave up 8 bases and V 6 bases, and 12 bases lay outside the gene matches. CDR3 length equals 15 residues. Germline V gene lookup returns CDR1 MNHEY and CDR2 SVGAGI.

The gene calls are TRBV30 and TRBJ1-4; a weak D match, TRBD1 (5 bases). The CDR3 extends over 14 amino acids. The V and J ends lost 3 bases and 5 bases respectively, with 13 bases between them. Germline V gene data show CDR1 as GTSNPN and CDR2 as SVGIG (reference sequence). In nucleotides, the CDR3 is TGTGCCTGGAGCCCCGGGACGCTCAATGAAAAACTGTTTTTT. This codes for CAWSPGTLNEKLFF. The whole variable domain, remainder taken from reference TRBV30 and TRBJ1-4, is SQTIHQWPATLVQPVGSPLSLECTVEGTSNPNLYWYRQAAGRGLQLLFYSVGIGQISSEVPQNLSASRPQDRQFILSSKKLLLSDSGFYLCAWSPGTLNEKLFFGSGTQLSVL.

The V and J genes are TRBV3-1 (or the pseudogene TRBV3-2) and TRBJ2-3; D ambiguous. V gave up 1 base and J gave up 2 bases, with 1 base separating them. From germline, CDR1 is LGHDT and CDR2 YNNKEL (reference sequence). The CDR3 is 12 residues long. The CDR3 coding sequence is TGTGCCAGCAGCCAAGTCACAGATACGCAGTATTTT. Protein sequence: CASSQVTDTQYF.

J is TRBJ2-7 and V is TRBV27, with a tentative D call TRBD2 (5 bases). V was shortened by 11 bases and J by 5 bases, with 19 bases between the two germline ends. Germline CDR1 reads MNHEY; CDR2 reads SMNVEV (reference sequence). This CDR3 region has 13 residues. CDR3 region: CAVTGLPGDEQYF. The CDR3 nucleotides are TGTGCCGTGACGGGTCTTCCCGGGGACGAGCAGTACTTC.

The rearrangement joins TRBV7-9 to TRBJ1-1; D is ambiguous. Trimming removed 0 bases from V and 1 base from J, with 21 bases in between. CDR1 and CDR2 from the germline V gene are SEHNR and FQNEAQ (reference sequence). The CDR3 has 19 residues. The CDR3 bases are TGTGCCAGCAGCTTAGCAATTAGGGTGGTCAGTCTCGGGAACACTGAAGCTTTCTTT. It is translated as CASSLAIRVVSLGNTEAFF. Full variable domain (outside the CDR3, taken from reference TRBV7-9 and TRBJ1-1): DTGVSQNPRHKITKRGQNVTFRCDPISEHNRLYWYRQTLGQGPEFLTYFQNEAQLEKSRLLSDRFSAERPKGSFSTLEIQRTEQGDSAMYLCASSLAIRVVSLGNTEAFFGQGTRLTVV.

V is TRBV5-4 and J is TRBJ2-5; maybe TRBD2 (5 bases). From germline, CDR1 is SGHNT and CDR2 YYREEE (reference sequence). This CDR3 has 15 amino acids. Trimming cost V 2 bases and J 5 bases, with 16 bases left between them. CDR3: CASSLSGKVGETQYF. The CDR3 DNA reads TGTGCCAGCAGCTTATCGGGGAAAGTGGGGGAGACCCAGTACTTC.

The sample holds one count of this clone. V gene TRBV6-5 combines with J gene TRBJ1-2, with TRBD1 matching 9 bases. The CDR3 spans 14 residues. CDR1 is MNHEY and CDR2 is SVGAGI in the germline V gene. V dropped 0 bases and J dropped 8; count of bases not matched to a gene: 4. The CDR3 reads CASSYSDRGVGYTF. The CDR3 DNA sequence: TGTGCCAGCAGTTACTCCGACAGGGGGGTCGGCTACACCTTC.

V gene TRBV6-5 combines with J gene TRBJ2-7, with 9 bases identical to TRBD1. CDR1 and CDR2 from the germline V gene are MNHEY and SVGAGI. The CDR3 sequence is 16 residues long. The V and J ends lost 4 bases and 0 bases, in that order; junction bases with no gene match: 7. In DNA, the CDR3 is TGTGCCAGCAGTTTTTCCTACAGGGGGCTCTCCTACGAGCAGTACTTC. Its protein product is CASSFSYRGLSYEQYF.

On this clone: At the DNA level, this CDR3 is encoded by other sequences in the same sample as well. The chain employs TRBV7-9 and TRBJ1-5; no definite D call. Looked up from germline, CDR1 is SEHNR and CDR2 is FQNEAQ (reference sequence). Trimming took off 1 base at V and 3 bases at J, with 7 bases between the two ends. The CDR3 contains 14 residues. The CDR3 loop reads CASSLGDSNQPQHF. CDR3 nucleotides: TGTGCCAGCAGCTTAGGGGATTCCAATCAGCCCCAGCATTTT.

As DNA, the CDR3 is TGTGCCAGCACCTGGGGGGCCAGCAATCAGCCCCAGCATTTT. The encoded protein is CASTWGASNQPQHF. V and J are TRBV28 and TRBJ1-5; a weak D match, TRBD1 (6 bases). This CDR3 contains 14 residues. From germline, CDR1 is MDHEN and CDR2 SYDVKM. V dropped 7 bases and J dropped 1 base, with 11 bases sitting between them.

The chain's CDR3 is CASSPEPGRPAQYF. In DNA, the CDR3 is TGTGCCAGCAGTCCAGAACCGGGACGCCCTGCGCAGTATTTT. The rearrangement links TRBV5-8 to TRBJ2-3, with D possibly called TRBD1 or TRBD2 (5 bases each). The V gene's germline CDR1 is SGHTS and CDR2 YDEGEE. The CDR3 sequence is 14 residues long. V was trimmed by 5 bases and J by 10 bases, leaving 20 bases between them.

This clone appeared a few times. This sequence joins TRBV15 and TRBJ2-3; maybe TRBD1 (6 bases). Between the trimmed V and J ends, which lost 4 bases and 3 bases, there was a span of 14 bases. The CDR3 loop spans 15 amino acids. Germline lookup yields CDR1 LNHNV and CDR2 YYDKDF (reference sequence). The CDR3: CATSIFRTATDTQYF. CDR3 sequence (DNA): TGTGCCACCAGCATCTTTCGGACAGCTACAGATACGCAGTATTTT.

The CDR3 DNA reads TGCAGTGCCAGTCGACGGAGCACTGAAGCTTTCTTT. Translation: CSASRRSTEAFF. The V and J genes are TRBV20-1 and TRBJ1-1; D is ambiguous. Germline V lookup: CDR1 DFQATT, CDR2 SNEGSKA (reference sequence). The V end lost 6 bases, the J end lost 4 bases, and 12 bases lay between the germline ends. The CDR3 runs to 12 residues.